Described below is a single T cell receptor (beta chain) sequence and its context. Its antigen remains unidentified. No base quality information exists; no much larger clone differs at one position. This sample was included in a study of blood T cells in healthy people across ages (dated by TCRdb to 2013 to 2016). The study in broad terms: In model experiments, template switching captured roughly one uniquely barcoded TCR beta cDNA molecule for every two T cells. The study measured age-related changes in TCR beta repertoire diversity using deep sequencing normalized with unique cDNA molecular identifiers. The donors were divided into four age groups: young (average around 16 years), middle-aged (approximately 41), aged (under 70) and long-lived (82). To avoid experimental bias, donors of different ages were spread randomly across the sequencing lanes. The study analyzed two additional independent replicas of 1 million unique cDNA reads from the same blood draw for two donors, one aged 18 to 30 and one aged 80 or older. The study at large found these results: Estimates of total diversity based on one million sequenced T cells were regarded as lower bounds and as underestimates. Observed TCR beta diversity per million T cells fell roughly linearly with age, and a significant reduction was already apparent by age roughly 40. Compared with the aged group, the long-lived group had more naive CD4+ T cells, fewer expanded clones and increased TCR diversity, suggesting age selection. There was a strong correlation between observed TCR beta diversity and the percentage of naive T cells measured by flow cytometry. Because the CMV infection status of the donors was unknown, age-related changes in expanded clonotypes may potentially have been confounded. Conclusive comparison of naive and antigen-experienced compartments was prevented by the profiling of bulk unsorted PBMCs.

Libraries came from 5' RACE. Instrument used: Illumina HiSeq 2500. The second PCR ran for about 6 to 11 cycles and used a J-beta primer mix along with a sample-barcoded 5' primer. A template-switch 5' adaptor carrying 12 random nucleotides introduced a unique molecular identifier onto each TCR beta cDNA molecule. Each sample yielded at least 2.5 million CDR3-containing paired-end reads. First-strand cDNA synthesis was performed from all RNA using the Mint cDNA synthesis kit, with priming by a TRBC-specific oligonucleotide. After uracil-DNA glycosylase treatment, a first 18-cycle PCR used universal primers M1SS and BC2_uni_R on all cDNA. From the authors' description of their analysis: For normalization, 1 million high-quality reads were randomly selected from each sample, with every read carrying a distinct molecular identifier. Reads with shared molecular identifiers were discarded instead of being binned into consensus sequences. MiTCR, run with a Q25 quality threshold and the strictest error-elimination algorithm, handled CDR3 identification, clonotype clustering and error correction. A nonparametric unseen species model with Euler transformation was used to estimate a lower bound on total TCR beta diversity. Using fastp at Q25 and MiXCR, TCRdb reprocessed the public reads and kept productive beta chains. When rows share a CDR3 protein, they turn into one entry using the most common DNA and genes. For this entry, the V and J calls and clone size follow TCRdb and not the study's own pipeline. Within this sample are 720,000 or so distinct CDR3 sequences, with approximately 40% of them counted one time only. The ten biggest clones cover around 30% of the sample.

The CDR3 sequence holds 12 residues, the cysteine and phenylalanine included. Only the CDR3 part of the read is kept: 36 bases, read in frame from the first base. CDR1 and CDR2 (MNHEY, SVGAGI) derive from the germline V gene. Donors were a few dozen systemically healthy Caucasian individuals from Russia aged roughly 6 to 90 years. Each donor gave ten milliliters of peripheral blood, drawn into EDTA-treated Vacutainer tubes. PBMCs were isolated by Ficoll-Paque density-gradient centrifugation, with at least 7 million obtained per sample. Trizol reagent was used to extract total RNA from PBMCs, with at least 5.5 micrograms per sample. For every donor, an aliquot of PBMCs went through flow cytometry to measure the percentages of naive CD45RAhigh/CD27high T cells.

The sample consisted of blood. This TCR came from an elderly man in good health. The rearranged segments are TRBV6-5 and TRBJ2-1; there is no confident call for the D gene. The J call may be mistaken, given a closer DNA end match to TRBJ2-7. The CDR3 reads as follows: CASSTPYNEQYF. The sequenced DNA: TGTGCCAGCAGTACCCCTTACAATGAGCAGTACTTC.